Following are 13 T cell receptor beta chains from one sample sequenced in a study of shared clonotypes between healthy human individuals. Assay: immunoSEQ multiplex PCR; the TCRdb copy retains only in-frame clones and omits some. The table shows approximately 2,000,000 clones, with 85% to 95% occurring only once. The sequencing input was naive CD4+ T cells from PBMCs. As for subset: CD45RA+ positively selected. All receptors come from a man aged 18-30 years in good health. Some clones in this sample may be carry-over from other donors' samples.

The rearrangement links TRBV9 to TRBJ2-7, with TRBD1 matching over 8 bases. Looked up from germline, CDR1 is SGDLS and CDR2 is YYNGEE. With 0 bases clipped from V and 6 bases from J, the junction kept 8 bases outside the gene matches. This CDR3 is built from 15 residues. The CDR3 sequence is CASSVEGQGGAEQYF. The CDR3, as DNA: TGTGCCAGCAGCGTAGAAGGACAGGGTGGGGCCGAGCAGTACTTC.

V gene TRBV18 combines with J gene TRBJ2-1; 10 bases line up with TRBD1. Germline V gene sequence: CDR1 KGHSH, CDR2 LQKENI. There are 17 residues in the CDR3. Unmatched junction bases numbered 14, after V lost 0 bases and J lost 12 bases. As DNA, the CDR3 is TGTGCCAGCTCACCACCCGGTTCCGGGACAGGGGAGCGGGGGCAGTTCTTC. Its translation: CASSPPGSGTGERGQFF.

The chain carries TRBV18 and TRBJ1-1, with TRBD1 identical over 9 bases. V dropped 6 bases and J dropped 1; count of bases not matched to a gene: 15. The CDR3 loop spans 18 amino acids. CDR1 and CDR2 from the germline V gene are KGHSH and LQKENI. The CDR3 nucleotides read TGTGCCAGCTCCCGCCGACAGGGGGTTACCCAGGAGAACACTGAAGCTTTCTTT. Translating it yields CASSRRQGVTQENTEAFF.

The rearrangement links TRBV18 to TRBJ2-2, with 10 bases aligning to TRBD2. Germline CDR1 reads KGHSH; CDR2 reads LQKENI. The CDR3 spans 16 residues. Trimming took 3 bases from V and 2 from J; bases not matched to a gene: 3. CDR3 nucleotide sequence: TGTGCCAGCTCACCCATAGCGGGAGGCAACACCGGGGAGCTGTTTTTT. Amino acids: CASSPIAGGNTGELFF.

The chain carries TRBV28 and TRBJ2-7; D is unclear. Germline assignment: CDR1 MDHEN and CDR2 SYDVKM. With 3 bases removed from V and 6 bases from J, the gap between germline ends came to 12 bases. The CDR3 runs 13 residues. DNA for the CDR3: TGTGCCAGCAGTTTCCCCCCCCGGCTCGAGCAGTACTTC. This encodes CASSFPPRLEQYF.

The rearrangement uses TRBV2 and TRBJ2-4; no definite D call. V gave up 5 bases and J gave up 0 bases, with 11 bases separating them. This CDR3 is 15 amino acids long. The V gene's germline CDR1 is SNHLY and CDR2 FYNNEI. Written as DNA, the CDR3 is TGTGCCAGCAGTACCAGCAGGCTAGCCAAAAACATTCAGTACTTC. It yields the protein CASSTSRLAKNIQYF.

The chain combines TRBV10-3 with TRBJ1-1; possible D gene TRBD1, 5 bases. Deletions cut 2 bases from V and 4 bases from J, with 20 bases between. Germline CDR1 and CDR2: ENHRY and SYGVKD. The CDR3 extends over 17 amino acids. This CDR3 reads CAISENGGRQGATEAFF. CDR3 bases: TGTGCCATCAGTGAGAATGGCGGGCGGCAGGGCGCCACTGAAGCTTTCTTT.

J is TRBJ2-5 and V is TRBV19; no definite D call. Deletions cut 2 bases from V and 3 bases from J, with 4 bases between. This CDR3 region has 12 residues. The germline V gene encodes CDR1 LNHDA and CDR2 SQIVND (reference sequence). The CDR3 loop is CASSITKETQYF. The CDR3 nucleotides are TGTGCCAGTAGTATAACCAAAGAGACCCAGTACTTC.

The CDR3 loop reads CASSSPAERRGNEQFF. In DNA form, the CDR3 reads TGTGCCAGCAGTTCCCCAGCGGAGCGGAGAGGCAATGAGCAGTTCTTC. The chain joins TRBV6-5 to TRBJ2-1, with a tentative D call TRBD2 (5 bases). From germline, CDR1 is MNHEY and CDR2 SVGAGI. V lost 4 bases and J 6 bases, leaving 19 bases between the germline ends. The CDR3 totals 16 residues.

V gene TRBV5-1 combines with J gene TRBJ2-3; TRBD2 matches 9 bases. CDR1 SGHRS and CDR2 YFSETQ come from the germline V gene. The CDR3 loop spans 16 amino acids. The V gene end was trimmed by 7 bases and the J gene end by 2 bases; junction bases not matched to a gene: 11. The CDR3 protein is CASSDHTSGLTDTQYF. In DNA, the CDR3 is TGCGCCAGCTCCGACCATACTAGCGGGCTCACAGATACGCAGTATTTT.

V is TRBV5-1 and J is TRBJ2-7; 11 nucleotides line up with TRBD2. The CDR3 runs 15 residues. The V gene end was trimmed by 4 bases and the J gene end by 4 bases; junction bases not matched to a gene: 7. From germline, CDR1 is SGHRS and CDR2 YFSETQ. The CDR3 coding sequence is TGCGCCAGCAGCCTATTAGCGGGAGGGCAGTACGAGCAGTACTTC. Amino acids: CASSLLAGGQYEQYF.

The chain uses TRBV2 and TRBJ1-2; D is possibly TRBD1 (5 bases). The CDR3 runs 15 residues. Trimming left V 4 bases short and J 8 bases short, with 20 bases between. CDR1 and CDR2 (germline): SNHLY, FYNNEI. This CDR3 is CASSASGGTSGGYTF. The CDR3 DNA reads TGTGCCAGCAGTGCCTCCGGGGGGACCTCGGGAGGCTACACCTTC.

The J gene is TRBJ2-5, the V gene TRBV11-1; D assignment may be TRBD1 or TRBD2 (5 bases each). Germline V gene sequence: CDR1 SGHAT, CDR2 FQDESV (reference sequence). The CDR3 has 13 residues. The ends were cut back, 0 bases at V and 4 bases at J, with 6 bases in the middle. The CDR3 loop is CASSLAGGETQYF. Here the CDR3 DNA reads TGTGCCAGCAGCTTAGCTGGGGGAGAGACCCAGTACTTC.